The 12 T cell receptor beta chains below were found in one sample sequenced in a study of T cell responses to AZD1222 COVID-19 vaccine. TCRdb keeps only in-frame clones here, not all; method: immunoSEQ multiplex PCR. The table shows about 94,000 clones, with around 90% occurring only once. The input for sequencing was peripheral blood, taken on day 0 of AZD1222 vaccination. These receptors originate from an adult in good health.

DNA of the CDR3: TGTGCCAGCAGCTTGGCGGAAAGCTCCTACGAGCAGTACTTC. Translated, it gives CASSLAESSYEQYF. V is TRBV6-5 and J is TRBJ2-7; D remains ambiguous. This CDR3 spans 14 amino acids. Looked up from germline, CDR1 is MNHEY and CDR2 is SVGAGI. V shed 6 bases and J shed 0 bases, with 12 bases lying between them.

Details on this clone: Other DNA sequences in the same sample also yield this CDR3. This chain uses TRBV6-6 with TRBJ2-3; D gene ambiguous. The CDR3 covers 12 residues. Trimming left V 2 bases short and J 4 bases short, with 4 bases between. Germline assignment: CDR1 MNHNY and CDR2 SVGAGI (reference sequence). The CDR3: CASSYGPDTQYF. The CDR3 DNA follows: TGTGCCAGCAGTTACGGGCCAGATACGCAGTATTTT.

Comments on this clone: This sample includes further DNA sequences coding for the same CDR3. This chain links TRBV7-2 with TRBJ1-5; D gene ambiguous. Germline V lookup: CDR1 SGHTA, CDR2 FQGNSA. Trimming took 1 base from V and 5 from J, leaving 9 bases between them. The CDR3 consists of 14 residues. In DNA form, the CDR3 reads TGTGCCAGCAGCTTAGGCGGTCAGGATCAGCCCCAGCATTTT. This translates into CASSLGGQDQPQHF.

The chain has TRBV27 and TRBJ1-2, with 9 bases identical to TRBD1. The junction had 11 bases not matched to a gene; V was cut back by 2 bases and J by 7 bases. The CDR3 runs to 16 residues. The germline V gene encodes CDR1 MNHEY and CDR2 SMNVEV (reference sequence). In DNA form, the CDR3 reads TGTGCCAGCAGTTTAGGCCCGGGACAGGGATTGTTTGGCTACACCTTC. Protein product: CASSLGPGQGLFGYTF.

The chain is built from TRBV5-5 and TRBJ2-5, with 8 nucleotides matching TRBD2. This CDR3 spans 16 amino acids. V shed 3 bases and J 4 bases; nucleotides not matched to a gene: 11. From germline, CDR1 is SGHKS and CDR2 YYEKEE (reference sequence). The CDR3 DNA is TGTGCCAGCAGCTCGTCGCCGGGGGGGCGCCGAGAGACCCAGTACTTC. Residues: CASSSSPGGRRETQYF.

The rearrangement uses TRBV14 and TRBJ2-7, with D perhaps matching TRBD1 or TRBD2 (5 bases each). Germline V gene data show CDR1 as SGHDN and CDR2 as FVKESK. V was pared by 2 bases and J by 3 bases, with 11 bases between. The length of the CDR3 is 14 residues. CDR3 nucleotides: TGTGCCAGCAGCCAACCGGGACGGGTCTACGAGCAGTACTTC. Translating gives CASSQPGRVYEQYF.

The CDR3 loop is CASSEQGVGKLFF. The CDR3 DNA reads TGTGCCAGCAGTGAACAGGGAGTCGGAAAACTGTTTTTT. The chain couples TRBV6-4 to TRBJ1-4, with a weak D call TRBD1 (6 bases). The ends were cut back, 3 bases at V and 10 bases at J, with 12 bases in the middle. Germline CDR1 MRHNA, CDR2 SNTAGT. CDR3 size: 13 residues.

This chain's CDR3 is CASSDGGAGEQFF. As DNA, the CDR3 is TGTGCCAGCAGTGACGGGGGGGCTGGTGAGCAGTTCTTC. The gene calls are TRBV6-2 or TRBV6-3 and TRBJ2-1, with 8 bases lining up with TRBD2. From germline, CDR1 is MNHEY and CDR2 SVGEGT. This CDR3 is built from 13 residues. V was clipped by 5 bases and J by 9 bases; unmatched bases: 6.

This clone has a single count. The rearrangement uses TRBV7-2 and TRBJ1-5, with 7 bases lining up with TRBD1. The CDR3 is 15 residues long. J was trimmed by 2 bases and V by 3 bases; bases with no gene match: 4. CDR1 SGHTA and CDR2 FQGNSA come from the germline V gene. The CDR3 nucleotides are TGTGCCAGCAGCTTTCAGGGGGGAGGCAATCAGCCCCAGCATTTT. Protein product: CASSFQGGGNQPQHF. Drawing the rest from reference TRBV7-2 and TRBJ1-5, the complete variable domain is GAGVSQSPSNKVTEKGKDVELRCDPISGHTALYWYRQSLGQGLEFLIYFQGNSAPDKSGLPSDRFSAERTGGSVSTLTIQRTQQEDSAVYLCASSFQGGGNQPQHFGDGTRLSIL.

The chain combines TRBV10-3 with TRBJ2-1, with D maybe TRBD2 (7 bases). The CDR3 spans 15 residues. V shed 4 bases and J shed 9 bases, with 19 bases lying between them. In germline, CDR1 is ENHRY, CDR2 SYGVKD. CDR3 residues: CAISGAGTPGGEQFF. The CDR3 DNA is TGTGCCATCAGTGGGGCCGGGACACCGGGGGGTGAGCAGTTCTTC.

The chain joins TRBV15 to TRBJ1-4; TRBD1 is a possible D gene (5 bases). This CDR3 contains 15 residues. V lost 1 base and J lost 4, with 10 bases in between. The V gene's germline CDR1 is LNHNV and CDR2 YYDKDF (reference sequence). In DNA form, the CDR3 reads TGTGCCACCAGCAGAGCGGGGGGTCTTAATGAAAAACTGTTTTTT. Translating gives CATSRAGGLNEKLFF.

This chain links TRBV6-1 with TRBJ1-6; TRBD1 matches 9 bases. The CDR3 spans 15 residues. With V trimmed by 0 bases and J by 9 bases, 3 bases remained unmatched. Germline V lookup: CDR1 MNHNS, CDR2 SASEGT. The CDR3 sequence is CASSEAGQGSSPLHF. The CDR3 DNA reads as TGTGCCAGCAGTGAAGCGGGACAGGGTAGTTCACCCCTCCACTTT.